This TCR beta chain originates from a study of spatial heterogeneity in lung cancer (dated by TCRdb to about 2019). For the study in its entirety: Beta-chain transcripts were consistently detected in greater numbers than alpha-chain transcripts, which likely reflected higher beta-chain transcript abundance. TCR alpha and beta repertoires were quantitatively compared across multiple tumor regions, matched nontumor lung and blood in non-small cell lung cancer. In the raw uncorrected reads, each unique combination of TCR and UMI appeared more than ten times on average. Both alpha and beta chains were TCR-sequenced in samples taken at surgery, namely 220 tumor regions, 64 matched nontumor lung samples and 55 to 60 PBMC samples. Nonsynonymous mutation counts, determined by whole-exome sequencing of tumor tissue, were related to features of the TCR repertoire. Broader findings and caveats from the paper: Ubiquitous expanded tumor TCRs were detected in blood more often at tumor resection than at routine follow-up. Additional single-cell paired TCR alpha and beta sequencing was considered necessary to confirm, at a functional level, the hypothesis that regional TCRs recognize regional mutations.

The library was produced with 5' RACE. Sequencing was carried out with a NextSeq 500. To allow correction of PCR and sequencing errors, the TCR library protocol tagged every TCR cDNA molecule with a unique molecular identifier. The paper's processing steps were these. Decombinator tools were used for TCR identification, UMI-based error correction and CDR3 extraction. Expanded TCRs were defined as those above a frequency of 2 per 1,000, corresponding to the top 1% of the tumor frequency distribution. Rényi diversity was computed with the R vegan package after subsampling each repertoire 100 times to 5,000 TCRs. CDR3 similarity networks were built from amino acid triplet string-kernel similarity, connecting CDR3s with pairwise similarity above 0.82. TCRdb redid the processing of the public reads, applying fastp at Q25 and MiXCR, and retained in-frame beta chains. CDR3 protein duplicates are merged, each entry listing the most common genes and DNA. The authors' filters were not applied to this entry. The sample table lists about 40,000 distinct CDR3 sequences, around 5.5% of them with a count of one. The ten top clones hold more than 20% of the sample.

This specimen's time point label, interpreted: sample taken at primary tumor resection. Without any cell sorting, TCR sequencing was performed on whole RNA extracted either from tumor and nontumor lung tissue or from cryopreserved PBMC samples. The donors were approximately 70 patients from the lung TRACERx cohort who had early-stage, untreated non-small cell lung cancer. Patients were selected for TCR sequencing only if sufficient RNA was available from at least two tumor regions. This clonotype was detected ten times or more. Its recognized antigen is unknown. No quality values exist for individual bases; no much larger clone is one base distant. Relative to germline, V is missing 2 bases and J is missing 4 bases, with 4 bases of the junction outside any gene match. The germline V gene specifies MDHEN as CDR1 and SYDVKM as CDR2. The CDR3 numbers 15 residues from cysteine through phenylalanine. Of all the DNA, just the CDR3 is kept, 45 bases in frame from base 1.

This sequence uses TRBV28 and TRBJ2-2; 7 bases in the junction line up with TRBD2. The TCR was taken from a female donor with early-stage non-small cell lung cancer. Here the sequenced sample was PBMCs, taken at surgery. The CDR3: CASSLGPSGTGELFF. The nucleotide sequence is given as TGTGCCAGCAGTTTAGGTCCTAGCGGCACCGGGGAGCTGTTTTTT.